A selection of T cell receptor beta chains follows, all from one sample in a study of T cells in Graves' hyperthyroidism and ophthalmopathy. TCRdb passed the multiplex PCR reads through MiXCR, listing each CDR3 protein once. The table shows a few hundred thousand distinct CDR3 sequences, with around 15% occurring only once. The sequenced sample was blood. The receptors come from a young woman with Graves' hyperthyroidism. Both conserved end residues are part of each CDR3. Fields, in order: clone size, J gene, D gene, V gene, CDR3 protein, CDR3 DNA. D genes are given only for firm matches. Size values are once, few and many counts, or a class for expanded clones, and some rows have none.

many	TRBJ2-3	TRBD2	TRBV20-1	CSALSGTSGISDTQYF	TGCAGTGCTCTCTCAGGGACTAGCGGGATATCGGATACGCAGTATTTT
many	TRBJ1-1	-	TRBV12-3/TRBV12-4	CASTDTGFLTEAFF	TGTGCCAGCACTGACACAGGGTTTCTCACTGAAGCTTTCTTT
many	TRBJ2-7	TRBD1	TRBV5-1	CASSLEWGQAYEQYF	TGCGCCAGCAGCTTGGAGTGGGGACAGGCCTACGAGCAGTACTTC
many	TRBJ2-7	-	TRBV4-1	CASSQTSQGRYEQYF	TGCGCCAGCAGCCAAACGAGCCAGGGGAGGTACGAGCAGTACTTC
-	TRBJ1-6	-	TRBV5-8	CASEPGQHNSPLHF	TGTGCCAGCGAGCCGGGACAACATAATTCACCCCTCCACTTT
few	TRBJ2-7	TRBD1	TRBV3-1	CASSRDRGLNEQYF	TGTGCCAGCAGTCGCGACAGGGGGCTAAACGAGCAGTACTTC
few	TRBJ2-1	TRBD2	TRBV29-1	CSVPPGLAGGEQFF	TGCAGCGTCCCACCGGGACTAGCGGGAGGTGAGCAGTTCTTC
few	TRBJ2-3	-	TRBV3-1	CASSSRSADTQYF	TGTGCCAGCAGTTCCCGGTCGGCGGATACGCAGTATTTT
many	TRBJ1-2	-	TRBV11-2	CASSLGPGIYGYTF	TGTGCCAGCAGCTTAGGACCAGGAATCTATGGCTACACCTTC
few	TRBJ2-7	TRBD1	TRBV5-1	CASRMGQGKQYF	TGCGCCAGCAGGATGGGACAGGGGAAGCAGTACTTC
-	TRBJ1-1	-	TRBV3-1	CASSQNGVDDTEAFF	TGTGCCAGCAGCCAAAACGGGGTCGATGACACTGAAGCTTTCTTT
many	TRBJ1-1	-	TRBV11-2	CASSKRDPPWAEAFF	TGTGCCAGCAGCAAACGCGATCCCCCCTGGGCTGAAGCTTTCTTT
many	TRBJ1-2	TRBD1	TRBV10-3	CAIRPDRAINYGYTF	TGTGCCATCAGACCGGACAGGGCGATTAACTATGGCTACACCTTC
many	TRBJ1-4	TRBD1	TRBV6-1	CASSPDRVNEKLFF	TGTGCCAGCAGTCCAGACAGGGTAAACGAAAAACTGTTTTTT
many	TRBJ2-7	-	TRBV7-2	CASSLAGAATAYEQYF	TGTGCCAGCAGCTTAGCTGGCGCAGCTACGGCCTACGAGCAGTACTTC
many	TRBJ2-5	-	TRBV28	CASSLGLLVVQETQYF	TGTGCCAGCAGTTTGGGGCTTTTGGTTGTTCAAGAGACCCAGTACTTC
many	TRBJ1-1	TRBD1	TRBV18	CASSRGQGQNTEAFF	TGTGCCAGCTCAAGAGGACAGGGTCAGAACACTGAAGCTTTCTTT
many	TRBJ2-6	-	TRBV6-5	CASSSQGWSASGANVLTF	TGTGCCAGCAGTTCCCAGGGTTGGTCCGCCTCTGGGGCCAACGTCCTGACTTTC
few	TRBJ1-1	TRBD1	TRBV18	CASSPTTGGVGTEAFF	TGTGCCAGCTCACCTACGACAGGGGGCGTCGGCACTGAAGCTTTCTTT
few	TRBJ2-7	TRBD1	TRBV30	CAWTPDRASYEQYF	TGTGCCTGGACCCCGGACAGGGCCTCCTACGAGCAGTACTTC
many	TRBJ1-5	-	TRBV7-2	CASSLAYNQPQHF	TGTGCCAGCAGCTTGGCCTACAATCAGCCCCAGCATTTT
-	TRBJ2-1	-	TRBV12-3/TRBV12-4	CASSPFGLAATYRRSMYYNEQFF	TGTGCCAGCAGTCCCTTCGGACTGGCGGCTACATACCGGAGGAGTATGTACTACAATGAGCAGTTCTTC
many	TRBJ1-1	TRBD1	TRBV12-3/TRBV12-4	CASSTGESTEAFF	TGTGCCAGCAGTACAGGGGAGAGCACTGAAGCTTTCTTT
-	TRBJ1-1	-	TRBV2	CASIREMNTEAFF	TGTGCCAGCATAAGGGAGATGAACACTGAAGCTTTCTTT
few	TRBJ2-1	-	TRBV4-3	CASSQDWIARYNEQFF	TGCGCCAGCAGCCAAGATTGGATAGCAAGGTACAATGAGCAGTTCTTC
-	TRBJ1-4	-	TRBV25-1	CASSEAGFNEKLFF	TGTGCCAGCAGTGAGGCGGGATTTAATGAAAAACTGTTTTTT
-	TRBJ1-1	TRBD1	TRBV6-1	CASRETGGTEAFF	TGTGCCAGCCGAGAGACAGGGGGCACTGAAGCTTTCTTT
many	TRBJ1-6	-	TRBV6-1	CASSEVRGSAGNSPLHF	TGTGCCAGCAGTGAGGTGCGAGGTTCAGCGGGAAATTCACCCCTCCACTTT
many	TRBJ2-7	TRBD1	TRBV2	CASSTLDRAEQYF	TGTGCCAGCAGTACACTCGACAGGGCCGAGCAGTACTTC
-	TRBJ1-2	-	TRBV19	CASSDRASNYGYTF	TGTGCCAGTAGTGACCGGGCCTCGAACTATGGCTACACCTTC
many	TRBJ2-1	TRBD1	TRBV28	CASSSPLPGQGYNEQFF	TGTGCCAGCAGTTCCCCCCTCCCCGGACAGGGATACAATGAGCAGTTCTTC
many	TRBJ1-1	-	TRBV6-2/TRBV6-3	CASTRGTEAFF	TGTGCCAGCACCCGGGGTACTGAAGCTTTCTTT
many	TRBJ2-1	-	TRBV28	CASSPGQHNEQFF	TGTGCCAGCAGTCCAGGACAGCACAATGAGCAGTTCTTC
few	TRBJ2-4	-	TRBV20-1	CSATPDFENIQYF	TGCAGTGCTACCCCGGACTTCGAAAACATTCAGTACTTC